Sequencing of this TCR beta chain was carried out in a study of shared clonotypes between healthy human individuals. The CDR3 is 12 residues long. The germline V and J ends were trimmed by 10 bases and 2 bases, with 11 bases remaining between them. Germline V gene sequence: CDR1 MDHEN, CDR2 SYDVKM. It was on ten immunoSEQ deep assay plates that unsorted PBMC DNA was sequenced. Profiling relied on immunoSEQ multiplex PCR, and the TCRdb table lists in-frame clones only, not all of them. The sample carries about half a million clones, 78% recorded once. Sequenced material: PBMCs. The chain joins TRBV28 to TRBJ1-2; D ambiguous. The receptor comes from a woman aged 40 to 49 in good health. Some clones in this sample may be carry-over from other donors' samples. CDR3 nucleotides: TGTGCCACCAGACATACCAACTATGGCTACACCTTC. The encoded protein is CATRHTNYGYTF.